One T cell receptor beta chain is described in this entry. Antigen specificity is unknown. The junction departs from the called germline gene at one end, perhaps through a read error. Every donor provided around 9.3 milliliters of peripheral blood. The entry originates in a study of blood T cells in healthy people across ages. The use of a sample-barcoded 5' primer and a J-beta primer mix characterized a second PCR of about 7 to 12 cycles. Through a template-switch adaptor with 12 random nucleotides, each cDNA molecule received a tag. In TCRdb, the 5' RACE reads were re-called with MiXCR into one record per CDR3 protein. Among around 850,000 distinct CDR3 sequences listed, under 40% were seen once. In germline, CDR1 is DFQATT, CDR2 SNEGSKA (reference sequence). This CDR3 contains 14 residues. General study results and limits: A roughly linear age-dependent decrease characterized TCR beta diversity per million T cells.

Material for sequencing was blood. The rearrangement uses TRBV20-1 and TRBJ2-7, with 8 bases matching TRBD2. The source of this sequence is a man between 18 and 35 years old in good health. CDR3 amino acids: CSAKTGGHSYKQYF. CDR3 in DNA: TGCAGTGCAAAAACGGGGGGGCACTCCTACAAGCAGTACTTC.